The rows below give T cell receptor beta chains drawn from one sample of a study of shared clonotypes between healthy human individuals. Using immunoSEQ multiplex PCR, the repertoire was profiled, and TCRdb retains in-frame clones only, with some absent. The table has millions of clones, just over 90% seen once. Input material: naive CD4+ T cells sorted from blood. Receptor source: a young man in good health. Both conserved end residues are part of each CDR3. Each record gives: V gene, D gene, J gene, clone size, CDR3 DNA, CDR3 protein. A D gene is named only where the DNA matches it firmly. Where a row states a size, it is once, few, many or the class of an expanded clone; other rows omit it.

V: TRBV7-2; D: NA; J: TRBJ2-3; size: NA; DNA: TGTGCCAGCAGTTCAACAAGCACAGATACGCAGTATTTT; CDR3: CASSSTSTDTQYF
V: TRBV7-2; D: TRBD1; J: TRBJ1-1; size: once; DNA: TGTGCCAGCAGTCAACAGACAGGGGTCACTGAAGCTTTCTTT; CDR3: CASSQQTGVTEAFF
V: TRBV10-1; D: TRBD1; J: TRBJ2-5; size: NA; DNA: TGCGCCAGCAGTGAGTCCAGGGGGCAAGAGACCCAGTACTTC; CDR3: CASSESRGQETQYF
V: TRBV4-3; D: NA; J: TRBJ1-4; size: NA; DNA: TGCGCCAGCAGCTACTTACAGGGCGTCGATGAAAAACTGTTTTTT; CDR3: CASSYLQGVDEKLFF
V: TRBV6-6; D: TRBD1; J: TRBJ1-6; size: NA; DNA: TGTGCCAGCAGTTGGCACAGGGGGGCGGATAATTCACCCCTCCACTTT; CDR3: CASSWHRGADNSPLHF
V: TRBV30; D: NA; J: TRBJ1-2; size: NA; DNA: TGTGCCTGGACCATGGAGATAGTATATGGCTACACCTTC; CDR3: CAWTMEIVYGYTF
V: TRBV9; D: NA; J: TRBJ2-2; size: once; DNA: TGTGCCAGCAGCGCCCGGGGAAACACCGGGGAGCTGTTTTTT; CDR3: CASSARGNTGELFF
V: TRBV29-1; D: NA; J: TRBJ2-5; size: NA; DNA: TGCAGCGCCGGAGGAGGGGTAGAGACCCAGTACTTC; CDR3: CSAGGGVETQYF
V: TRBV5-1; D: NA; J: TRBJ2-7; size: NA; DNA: TGCGCCAGCAGCTTGGTTGCAGGGCCCTCCTACGAGCAGTACTTC; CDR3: CASSLVAGPSYEQYF
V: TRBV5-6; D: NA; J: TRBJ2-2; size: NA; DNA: TGTGCCAGCAGCGGTCCCGGGGAGCTGTTTTTT; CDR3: CASSGPGELFF
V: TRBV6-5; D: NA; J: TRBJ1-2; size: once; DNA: TGTGCCAGCAGCTACTCAGGGTTCTATGGCTACACCTTC; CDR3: CASSYSGFYGYTF
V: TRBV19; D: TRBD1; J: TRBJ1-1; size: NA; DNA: TGTGCCAGTAGTCCACGACAGGGTACGAACACTGAAGCTTTCTTT; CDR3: CASSPRQGTNTEAFF
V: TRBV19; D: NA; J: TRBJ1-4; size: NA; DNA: TGTGCCAGTAGTGCCTCCCCCTCCCAAGAAAAACTGTTTTTT; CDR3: CASSASPSQEKLFF
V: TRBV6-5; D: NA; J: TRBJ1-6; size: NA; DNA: TGTGCCAGCAGCCGGGGGGGGCGACGGTCACCCCTCCACTTT; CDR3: CASSRGGRRSPLHF
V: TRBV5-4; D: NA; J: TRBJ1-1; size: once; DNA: TGTGCCAGCAGCTTGGAGACACGTGACACTGAAGCTTTCTTT; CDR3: CASSLETRDTEAFF
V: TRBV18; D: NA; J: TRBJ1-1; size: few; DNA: TGTGCCGGGTCCTTGGCTGAATACACTGAAGCTTTCTTT; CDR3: CAGSLAEYTEAFF
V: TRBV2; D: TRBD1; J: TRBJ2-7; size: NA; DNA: TGTGCCAGCACGACAGGGTCGAACTACGAGCAGTACTTC; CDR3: CASTTGSNYEQYF
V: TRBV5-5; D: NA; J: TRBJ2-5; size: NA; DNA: TGTGCCAGCAGCTTAAGGGAAGAGACCCAGTACTTC; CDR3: CASSLREETQYF
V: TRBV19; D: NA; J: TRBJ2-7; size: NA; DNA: TGTGCCAGTACCGGGGGGCAGGGCCGCTACGAGCAGTACTTC; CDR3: CASTGGQGRYEQYF
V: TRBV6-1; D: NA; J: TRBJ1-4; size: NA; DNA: TGTGCCAGCAGTGATGTCACCGTTAATGAAAAACTGTTTTTT; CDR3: CASSDVTVNEKLFF
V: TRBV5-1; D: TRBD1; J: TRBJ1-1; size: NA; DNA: TGCGCCAGCAGCATACGACAGGGAGGGGACACTGAAGCTTTCTTT; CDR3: CASSIRQGGDTEAFF
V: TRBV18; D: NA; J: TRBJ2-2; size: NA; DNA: TGTGCCAGCTCGGAAGGACAGTACACCGGGGAGCTGTTTTTT; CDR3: CASSEGQYTGELFF
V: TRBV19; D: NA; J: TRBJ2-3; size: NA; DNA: TGTGCCAGTAGGGGCAACCAGGGGGATACGCAGTATTTT; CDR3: CASRGNQGDTQYF
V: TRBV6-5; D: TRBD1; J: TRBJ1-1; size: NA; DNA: TGTGCCAGCAGTTACTTGGACAGGAGGGGAACTGAAGCTTTCTTT; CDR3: CASSYLDRRGTEAFF
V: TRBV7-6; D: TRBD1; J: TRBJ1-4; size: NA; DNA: TGTGCCAGCAGCTTAGTGGGCAGGGGGCCTGAAAAACTGTTTTTT; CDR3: CASSLVGRGPEKLFF
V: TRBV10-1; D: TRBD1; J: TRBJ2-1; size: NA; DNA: TGCGCCAGCAGTTCGACAGGGAGCTCCTACAATGAGCAGTTCTTC; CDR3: CASSSTGSSYNEQFF
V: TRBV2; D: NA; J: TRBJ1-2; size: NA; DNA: TGTGCCAGCCCACGAGAAGCGTTTTCCTATGGCTACACCTTC; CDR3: CASPREAFSYGYTF
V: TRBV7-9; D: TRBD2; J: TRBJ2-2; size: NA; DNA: TGTGCCAGCAGCTTAGCACTAGCGGGGCCCGGGGAGCTGTTTTTT; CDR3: CASSLALAGPGELFF
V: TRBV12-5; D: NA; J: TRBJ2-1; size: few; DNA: TGTGCTAGTGGTTTGGGCCTGGAGCAGTTCTTC; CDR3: CASGLGLEQFF
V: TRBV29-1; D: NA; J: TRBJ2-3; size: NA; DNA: TGCAGCGTTGGGACAACCTCTAGCACAGATACGCAGTATTTT; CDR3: CSVGTTSSTDTQYF
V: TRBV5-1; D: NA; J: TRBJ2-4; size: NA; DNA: TGCGCCAGCAGCTTAGAGGGTGGGGCAGCCAAAAACATTCAGTACTTC; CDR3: CASSLEGGAAKNIQYF